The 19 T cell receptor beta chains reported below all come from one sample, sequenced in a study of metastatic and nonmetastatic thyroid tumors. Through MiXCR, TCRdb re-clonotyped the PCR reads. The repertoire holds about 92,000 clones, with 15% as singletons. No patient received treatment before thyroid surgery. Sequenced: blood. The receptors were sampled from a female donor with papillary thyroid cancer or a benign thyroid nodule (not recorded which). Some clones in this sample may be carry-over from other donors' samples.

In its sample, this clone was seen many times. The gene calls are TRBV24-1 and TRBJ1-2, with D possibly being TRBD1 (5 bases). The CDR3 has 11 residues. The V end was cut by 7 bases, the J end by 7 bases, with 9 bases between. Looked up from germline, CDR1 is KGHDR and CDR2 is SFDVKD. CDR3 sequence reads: CATRGGVGYTF. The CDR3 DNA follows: TGTGCCACCAGGGGAGGGGTTGGCTACACCTTC.

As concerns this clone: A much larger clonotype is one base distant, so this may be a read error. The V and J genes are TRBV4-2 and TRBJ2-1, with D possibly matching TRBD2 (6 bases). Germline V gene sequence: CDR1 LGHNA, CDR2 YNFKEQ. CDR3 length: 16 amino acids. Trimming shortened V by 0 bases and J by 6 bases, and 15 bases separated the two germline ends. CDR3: CASSQDPASVGNEQFF. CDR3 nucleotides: TGTGCCAGCAGCCAAGATCCCGCTAGCGTGGGCAATGAGCAGTTCTTC.

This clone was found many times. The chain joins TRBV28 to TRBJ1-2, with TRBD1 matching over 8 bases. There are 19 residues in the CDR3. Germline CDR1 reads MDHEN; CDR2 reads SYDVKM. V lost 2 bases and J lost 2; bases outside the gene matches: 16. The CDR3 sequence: CASSLVWDRTSIPNYGYTF. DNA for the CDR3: TGTGCCAGCAGTTTAGTGTGGGACAGGACCTCGATTCCCAACTATGGCTACACCTTC.

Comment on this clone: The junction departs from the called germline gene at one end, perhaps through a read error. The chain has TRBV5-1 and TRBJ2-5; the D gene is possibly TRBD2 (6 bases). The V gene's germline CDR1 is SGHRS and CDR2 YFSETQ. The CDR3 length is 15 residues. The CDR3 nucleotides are TGCGCCAGCAGCTTGACGGGGGTCGTCCAAGAGACCAAGTGCTTC. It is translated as CASSLTGVVQETKCF.

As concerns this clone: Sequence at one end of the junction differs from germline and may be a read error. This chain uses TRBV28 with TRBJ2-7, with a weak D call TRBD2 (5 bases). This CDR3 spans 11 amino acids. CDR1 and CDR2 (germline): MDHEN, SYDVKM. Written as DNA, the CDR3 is TGTGCCAGCATTCAGAGGGCCGAGCAGTACTTT. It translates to CASIQRAEQYF. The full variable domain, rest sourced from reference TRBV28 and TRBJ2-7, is DVKVTQSSRYLVKRTGEKVFLECVQDMDHENMFWYRQDPGLGLRLIYFSYDVKMKEKGDIPEGYSVSREKKERFSLILESASTNQTSMYLCASIQRAEQYFGPGTRLTVT.

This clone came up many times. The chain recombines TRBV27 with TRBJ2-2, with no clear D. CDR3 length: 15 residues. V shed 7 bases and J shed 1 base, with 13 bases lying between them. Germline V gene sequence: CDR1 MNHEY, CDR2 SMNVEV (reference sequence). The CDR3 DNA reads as TGTGCCAGCATGGAGTACTCACTGAACACCGGGGAGCTGTTTTTT. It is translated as CASMEYSLNTGELFF.

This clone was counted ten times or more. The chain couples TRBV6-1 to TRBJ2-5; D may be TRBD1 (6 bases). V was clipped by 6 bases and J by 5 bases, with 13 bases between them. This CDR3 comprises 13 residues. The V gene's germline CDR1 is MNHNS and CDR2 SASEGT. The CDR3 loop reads CASRPGQSETQYF. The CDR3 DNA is TGTGCCAGCAGACCGGGACAAAGTGAGACCCAGTACTTC.

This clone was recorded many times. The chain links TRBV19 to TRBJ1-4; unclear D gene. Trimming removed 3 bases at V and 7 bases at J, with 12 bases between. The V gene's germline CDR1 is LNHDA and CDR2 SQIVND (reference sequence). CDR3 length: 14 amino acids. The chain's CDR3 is CASSIGVGGEKLFF. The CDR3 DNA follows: TGTGCCAGTAGTATCGGTGTCGGAGGTGAAAAACTGTTTTTT.

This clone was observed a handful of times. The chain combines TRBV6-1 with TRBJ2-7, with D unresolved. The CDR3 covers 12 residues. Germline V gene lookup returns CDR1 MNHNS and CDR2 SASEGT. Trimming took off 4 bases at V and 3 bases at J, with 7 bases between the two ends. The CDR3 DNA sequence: TGTGCCAGCAGTGCGCTAGGCTACGAGCAGTACTTC. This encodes CASSALGYEQYF.

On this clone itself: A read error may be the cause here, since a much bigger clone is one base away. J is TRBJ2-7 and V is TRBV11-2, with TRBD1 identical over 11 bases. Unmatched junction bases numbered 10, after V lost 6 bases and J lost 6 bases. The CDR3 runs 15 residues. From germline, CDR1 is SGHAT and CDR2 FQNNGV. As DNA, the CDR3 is TGTGCCAGCAGTCCTCCGGGACAGGGGGTACGCGAGCAGTACTTC. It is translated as CASSPPGQGVREQYF.

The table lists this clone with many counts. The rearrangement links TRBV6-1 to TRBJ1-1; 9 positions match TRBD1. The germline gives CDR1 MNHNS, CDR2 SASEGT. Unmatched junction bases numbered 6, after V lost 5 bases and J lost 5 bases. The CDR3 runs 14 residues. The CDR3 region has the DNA TGTGCCAGCAGTCCTACAGGGGGCCGGACTGAAGCTTTCTTT. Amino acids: CASSPTGGRTEAFF.

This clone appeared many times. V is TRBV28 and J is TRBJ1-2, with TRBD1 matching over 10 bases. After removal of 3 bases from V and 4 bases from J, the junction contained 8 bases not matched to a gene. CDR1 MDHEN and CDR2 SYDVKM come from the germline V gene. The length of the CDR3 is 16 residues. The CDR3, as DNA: TGTGCCAGCAGTTTCAGACAGGGGGCATACCGCTATGGCTACACCTTC. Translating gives CASSFRQGAYRYGYTF.

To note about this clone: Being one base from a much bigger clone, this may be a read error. CDR3 loop: CASSSSADRRLNTEGFF. The DNA for the CDR3 is TGTGCCAGTAGTTCCAGCGCGGACAGAAGGTTGAACACTGAAGGTTTCTTT. The gene calls are TRBV19 and TRBJ1-1, with D possibly being TRBD1 (6 bases). Germline V gene sequence: CDR1 LNHDA, CDR2 SQIVND (reference sequence). The CDR3 extends over 17 amino acids.

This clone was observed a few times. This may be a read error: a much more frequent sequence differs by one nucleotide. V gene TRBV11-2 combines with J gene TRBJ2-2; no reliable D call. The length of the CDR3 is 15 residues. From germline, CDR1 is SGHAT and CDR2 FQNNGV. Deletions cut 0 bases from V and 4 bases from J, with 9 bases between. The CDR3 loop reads CASSLDVVGTGELFF. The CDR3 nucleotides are TGTGCCAGCAGCTTAGATGTAGTTGGCACCGGGGAGCTGTTTTTT. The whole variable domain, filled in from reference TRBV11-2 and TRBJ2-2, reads EAGVAQSPRYKIIEKRQSVAFWCNPISGHATLYWYQQILGQGPKLLIQFQNNGVVDDSQLPKDRFSAERLKGVDSTLKIQPAKLEDSAVYLCASSLDVVGTGELFFGEGSRLTVL.

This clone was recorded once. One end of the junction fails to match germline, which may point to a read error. The CDR3 loop reads CSAFGGYPNTEDLF. In DNA, the CDR3 is TGCAGTGCTTTTGGGGGGTACCCGAACACTGAAGATTTATTT. This chain connects TRBV20-1 to TRBJ1-1, with D perhaps TRBD1 (5 bases). CDR1 DFQATT and CDR2 SNEGSKA come from the germline V gene (reference sequence). This CDR3 region has 14 residues.

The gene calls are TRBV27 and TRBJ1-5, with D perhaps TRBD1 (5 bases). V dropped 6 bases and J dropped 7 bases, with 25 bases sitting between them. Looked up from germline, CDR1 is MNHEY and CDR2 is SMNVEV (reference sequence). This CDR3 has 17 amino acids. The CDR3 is CASRPLRGVPGRQPQHF. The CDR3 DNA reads TGTGCCAGCAGACCATTGAGAGGGGTGCCGGGGAGACAGCCCCAGCATTTT.

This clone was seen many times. CDR3 coding DNA: TGCGCCAGCAGCTTTACGGACAGGGCACGCTACACCTTC. It is translated as CASSFTDRARYTF. The chain combines TRBV5-1 with TRBJ1-2; TRBD1 matches 8 bases. The germline CDR1 and CDR2 sequences are SGHRS and YFSETQ. The ends lost 2 bases at V and 9 bases at J; junction bases unmatched: 6. The CDR3 is made up of 13 amino acids.

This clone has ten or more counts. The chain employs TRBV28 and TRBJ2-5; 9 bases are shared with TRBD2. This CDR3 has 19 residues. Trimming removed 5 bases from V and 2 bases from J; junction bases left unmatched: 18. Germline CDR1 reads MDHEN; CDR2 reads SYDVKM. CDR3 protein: CASSPVSFGRGGLQETQYF. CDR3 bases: TGTGCCAGCAGTCCAGTCAGCTTCGGGCGGGGGGGCCTTCAAGAGACCCAGTACTTC.

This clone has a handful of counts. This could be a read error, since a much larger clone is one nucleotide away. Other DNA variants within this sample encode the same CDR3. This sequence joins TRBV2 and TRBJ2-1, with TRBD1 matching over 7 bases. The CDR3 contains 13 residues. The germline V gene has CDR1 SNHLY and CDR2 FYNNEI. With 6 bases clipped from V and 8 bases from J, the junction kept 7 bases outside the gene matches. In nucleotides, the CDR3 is TGTGCCAGCAGATCGACAGGGCGGGATGAGCAGTTCTTC. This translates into CASRSTGRDEQFF.